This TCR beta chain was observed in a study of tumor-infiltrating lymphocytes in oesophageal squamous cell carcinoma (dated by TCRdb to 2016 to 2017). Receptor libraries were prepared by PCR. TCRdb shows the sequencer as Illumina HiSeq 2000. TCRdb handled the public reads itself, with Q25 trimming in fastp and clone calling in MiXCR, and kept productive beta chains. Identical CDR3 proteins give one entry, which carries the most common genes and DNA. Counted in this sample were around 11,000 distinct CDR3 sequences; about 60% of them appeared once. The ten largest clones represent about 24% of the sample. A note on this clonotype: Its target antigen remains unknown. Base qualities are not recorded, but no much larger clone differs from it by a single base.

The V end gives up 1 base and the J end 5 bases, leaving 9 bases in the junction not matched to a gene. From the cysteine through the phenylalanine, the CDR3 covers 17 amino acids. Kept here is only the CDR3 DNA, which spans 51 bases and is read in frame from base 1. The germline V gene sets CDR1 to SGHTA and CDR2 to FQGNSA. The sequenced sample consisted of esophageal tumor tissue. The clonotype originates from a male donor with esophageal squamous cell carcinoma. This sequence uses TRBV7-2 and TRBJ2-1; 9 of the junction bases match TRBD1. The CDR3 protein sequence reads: CASSLVVGQGRDNEQFF. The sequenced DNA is TGTGCCAGCAGCTTAGTGGTGGGACAGGGTCGGGACAATGAGCAGTTCTTC.